What follows is one T cell receptor beta chain and its context. The sample originates from a study of blood T cell repertoires in COVID-19. Turning to the study itself: The analysed material was cDNA or gDNA that came from T cells, B-cell-depleted T cells, or PBMCs.

Germline V gives CDR1 MNHEY, CDR2 SMNVEV (reference sequence). The CDR3 sequence is 16 residues long. Trimming cost V 5 bases and J 8 bases; bases outside gene matches: 12. Participants were aged roughly 18 to 90 years, lived in roughly 23 US areas, and enrolled virtually. Researchers sorted participants into cohorts using their self-reported clinical history. Original processing notes: Researchers report that nucleated cell counts were estimated from reference gene primer amplification. TCRdb's table, derived via immunoSEQ multiplex PCR, lists solely in-frame clones and lacks some. V and J calls and clone size are as listed in that table; D and trimming were resolved from the DNA. The sample includes over 150,000 clones, around 80% of them seen just once.

The source material was PBMCs or T cells enriched from blood (not recorded which). The gene calls are TRBV27 and TRBJ2-1, with 10 bases matching TRBD2. This clonotype originated in a woman between 50 and 59 years old who had recovered from COVID-19. CDR3 in DNA: TGTGCCAGCAGTCCCCACCTAGCGGGAGACAAGGATGAGCAGTTCTTC. Protein: CASSPHLAGDKDEQFF.